This T cell receptor (beta chain) derives from a study of CD4 and CD8 cells across lung adenocarcinoma regions. Each CDR3 protein gets one entry after TCRdb re-called the PCR reads with MiXCR. The data hold fewer than 20,000 distinct CDR3 sequences, with roughly half observed a single time. This clonotype was seen many times. V lost 2 bases, J lost 0 bases, and 8 bases lay in between. This CDR3 has 15 residues. Germline V gives CDR1 MNHNS, CDR2 SASEGT. The genes are TRBV6-1 and TRBJ1-5; D unresolved. Specimen: CD8+ T cells from the center of a lung tumor. This receptor was taken from a female donor with lung adenocarcinoma. The CD4 and CD8 labels of this study may be unreliable. CDR3 sequence: CASSERQNSNQPQHF. Written as DNA, the CDR3 is TGTGCCAGCAGTGAACGCCAGAATAGCAATCAGCCCCAGCATTTT.